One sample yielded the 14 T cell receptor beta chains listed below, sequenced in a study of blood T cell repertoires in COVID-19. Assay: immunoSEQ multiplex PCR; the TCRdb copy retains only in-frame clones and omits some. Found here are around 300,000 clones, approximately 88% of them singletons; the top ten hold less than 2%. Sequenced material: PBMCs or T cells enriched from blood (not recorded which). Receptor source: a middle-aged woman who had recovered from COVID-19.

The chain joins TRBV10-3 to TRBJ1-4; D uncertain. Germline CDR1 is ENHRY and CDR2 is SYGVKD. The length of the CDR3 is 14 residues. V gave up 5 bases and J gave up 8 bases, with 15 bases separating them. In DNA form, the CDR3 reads TGTGCCATCAGTTCGGGGTCGGTAGAAGAAAAACTGTTTTTT. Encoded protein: CAISSGSVEEKLFF.

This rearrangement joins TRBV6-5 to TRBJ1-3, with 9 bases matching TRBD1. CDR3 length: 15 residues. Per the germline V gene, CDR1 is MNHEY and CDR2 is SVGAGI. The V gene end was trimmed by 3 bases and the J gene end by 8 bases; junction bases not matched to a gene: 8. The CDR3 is CASSYLGTGRDTIYF. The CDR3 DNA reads TGTGCCAGCAGTTATCTAGGGACAGGGCGAGACACCATATATTTT.

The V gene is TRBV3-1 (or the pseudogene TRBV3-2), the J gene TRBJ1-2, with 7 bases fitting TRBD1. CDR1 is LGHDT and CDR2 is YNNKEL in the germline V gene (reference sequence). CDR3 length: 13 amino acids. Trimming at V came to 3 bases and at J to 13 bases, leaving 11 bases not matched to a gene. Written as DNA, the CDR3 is TGTGCCAGCAGCCATACCCGGGACAGTTTTAGCACCTTC. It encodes CASSHTRDSFSTF.

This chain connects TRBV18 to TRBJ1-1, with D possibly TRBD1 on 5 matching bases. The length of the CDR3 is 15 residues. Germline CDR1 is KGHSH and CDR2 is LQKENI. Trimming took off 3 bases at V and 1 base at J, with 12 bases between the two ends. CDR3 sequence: CASSPSGLGNTEAFF. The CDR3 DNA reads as TGTGCCAGCTCACCCTCGGGACTGGGGAACACTGAAGCTTTCTTT.

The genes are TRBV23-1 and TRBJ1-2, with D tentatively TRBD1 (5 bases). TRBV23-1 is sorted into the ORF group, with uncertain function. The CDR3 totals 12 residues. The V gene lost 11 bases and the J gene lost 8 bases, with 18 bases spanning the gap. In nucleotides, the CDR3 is TGCGCCGCAGGGCGACTCAGGTGCGGCTACACCTTC. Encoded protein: CAAGRLRCGYTF.

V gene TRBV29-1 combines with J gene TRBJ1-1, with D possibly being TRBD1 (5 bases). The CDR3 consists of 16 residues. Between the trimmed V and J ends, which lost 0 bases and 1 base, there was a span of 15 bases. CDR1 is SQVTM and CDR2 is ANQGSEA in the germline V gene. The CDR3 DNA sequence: TGCAGCGTTGAAGATCCGAGACAGTTGACGAACACTGAAGCTTTCTTT. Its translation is CSVEDPRQLTNTEAFF.

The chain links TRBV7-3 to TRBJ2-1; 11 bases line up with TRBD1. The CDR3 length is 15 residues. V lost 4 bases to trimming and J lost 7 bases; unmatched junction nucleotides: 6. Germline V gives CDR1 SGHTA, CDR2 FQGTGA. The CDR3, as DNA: TGTGCCAGCAGCTCGGACAGGGGGCTTTGGAATGAGCAGTTCTTC. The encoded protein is CASSSDRGLWNEQFF.

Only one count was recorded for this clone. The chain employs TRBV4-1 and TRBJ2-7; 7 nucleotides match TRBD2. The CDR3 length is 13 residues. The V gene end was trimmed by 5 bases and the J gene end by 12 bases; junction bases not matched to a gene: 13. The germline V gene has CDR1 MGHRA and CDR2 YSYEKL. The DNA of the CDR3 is TGCGCCAGCAGCGATAAGACTAGCCCGGGGTTGTACTTC. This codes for CASSDKTSPGLYF.

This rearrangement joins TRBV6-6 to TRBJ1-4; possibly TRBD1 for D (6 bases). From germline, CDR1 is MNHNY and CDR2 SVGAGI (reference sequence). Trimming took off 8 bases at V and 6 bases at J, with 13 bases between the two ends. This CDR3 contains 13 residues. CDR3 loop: CASLTGGDEKLFF. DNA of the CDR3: TGTGCCAGCCTAACGGGGGGCGATGAAAAACTGTTTTTT.

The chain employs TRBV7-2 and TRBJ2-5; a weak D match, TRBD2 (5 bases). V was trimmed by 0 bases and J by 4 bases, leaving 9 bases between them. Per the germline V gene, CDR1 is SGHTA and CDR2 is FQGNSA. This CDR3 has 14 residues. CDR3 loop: CASSLAGEGETQYF. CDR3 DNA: TGTGCCAGCAGCTTAGCGGGAGAGGGAGAGACCCAGTACTTC.

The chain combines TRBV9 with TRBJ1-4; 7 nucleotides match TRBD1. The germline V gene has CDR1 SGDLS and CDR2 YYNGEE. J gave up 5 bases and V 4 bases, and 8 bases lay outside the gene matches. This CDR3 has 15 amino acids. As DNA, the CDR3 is TGTGCCAGCAGCCCAGGAGGGGGCGACAATGAAAAACTGTTTTTT. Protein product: CASSPGGGDNEKLFF. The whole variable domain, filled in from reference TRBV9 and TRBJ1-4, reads DSGVTQTPKHLITATGQRVTLRCSPRSGDLSVYWYQQSLDQGLQFLIQYYNGEERAKGNILERFSAQQFPDLHSELNLSSLELGDSALYFCASSPGGGDNEKLFFGSGTQLSVL.

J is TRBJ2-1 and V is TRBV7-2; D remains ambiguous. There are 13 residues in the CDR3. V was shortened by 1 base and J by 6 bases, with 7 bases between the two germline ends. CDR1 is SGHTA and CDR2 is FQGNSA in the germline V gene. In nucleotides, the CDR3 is TGTGCCAGCAGCTTAGTTCCCCGCAATGAGCAGTTCTTC. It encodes CASSLVPRNEQFF.

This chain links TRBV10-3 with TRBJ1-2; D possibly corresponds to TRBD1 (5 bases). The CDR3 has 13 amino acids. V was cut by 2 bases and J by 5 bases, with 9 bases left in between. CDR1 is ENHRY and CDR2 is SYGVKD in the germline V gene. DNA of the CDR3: TGTGCCATCAGTGAGACAGACAGTTATGGCTACACCTTC. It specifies CAISETDSYGYTF.

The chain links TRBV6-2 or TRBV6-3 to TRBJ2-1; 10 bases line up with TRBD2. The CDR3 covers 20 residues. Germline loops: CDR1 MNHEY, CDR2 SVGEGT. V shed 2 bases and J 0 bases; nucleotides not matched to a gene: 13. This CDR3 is CASSYPGASGGRSSYNEQFF. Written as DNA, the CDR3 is TGTGCCAGCAGTTACCCCGGGGCTAGCGGGGGTCGTAGCTCCTACAATGAGCAGTTCTTC.